This entry concerns a single TCR beta chain. Its antigen is still unknown. No base quality values were provided; no much bigger clone lies one nucleotide off. The data were taken from a study of blood T cell repertoires in COVID-19 (TCRdb year 2020). In terms of the full investigation: The collaborator samples originated in the United States, Italy and Spain and spanned the acute and convalescent phases of COVID-19. The prospective study material was composed of cDNA or gDNA derived from T cells, B-cell-depleted T cells, or PBMCs. Subjects who had been exposed to COVID-19, were actively infected with it, or had recovered from it provided the deeply sampled blood TCRbeta repertoires that made up the dataset. The repertoires were released in a freely available public database meant as a resource for research on the immune response to SARS-CoV-2. Samples were obtained from the ongoing ImmuneRACE study (first 160 participants) and from 1,000 to 1,500 subjects provided by 6 global collaborators. A de-identified subject ID, COVID-19 status, age in years and sex were almost always included in the sample metadata. Where available, HLA class I and class II types were obtained from metadata supplied by the sample provider rather than from assay-based typing. Beyond this particular receptor, the publication reports: How much clinical and demographic metadata was included differed by source and by participant, and the metadata was provided uncurated.

Each collaborating institution followed its own protocols to collect whole blood in K2EDTA tubes. Collaborator samples were shipped for TCRbeta analysis as frozen whole blood, isolated PBMCs, or DNA extracted from either sample type. CDR1 SQVTM and CDR2 ANQGSEA are derived from the germline V gene. At the junction V is shortened by 6 bases and J by 3 bases, with 11 bases in between. There are 12 amino acids in the CDR3, from cysteine to phenylalanine inclusive. Only the CDR3 DNA stays, 36 bases, in frame from base 1. TCRbeta CDR3 regions were amplified from genomic DNA using the immunoSEQ Assay, a bias-controlled multiplex PCR. The study's own analysis went as follows. Nucleated cell counts per sample were estimated from amplification of reference gene primers within the assay. To quantify the absolute abundance of each unique TCRbeta CDR3 rearrangement, sequence reads were collapsed and filtered. Productive Simpson clonality was computed per sample as the square root of Simpson's diversity index over productive rearrangements. Not all clones reach the TCRdb copy of this immuneACCESS table, which keeps in-frame sequences only. Checked studies attribute under half of the gap to unresolved V genes and leave the rest unexplained. The DNA gave D and trimming, while V, J and clone size come from that table. In all, the sample holds approximately 170,000 clones, and roughly nine tenths of those were seen once. The biggest ten clones account for over 15% of the sample.

The sequenced material came from peripheral blood. This TCR derives from a man between 60 and 70 years old with active or convalescent COVID-19. The chain employs TRBV29-1 and TRBJ1-1; possibly the D gene is TRBD1, per 6 matching bases. The DNA sequence is as follows: TGCAGCGTACAGGGTTGGTACACTGAAGCTTTCTTT. The resulting protein is CSVQGWYTEAFF.